This is a list of T cell receptor beta chains from one sample in a study of shared clonotypes between healthy human individuals. Profiling relied on immunoSEQ multiplex PCR, and the TCRdb table lists in-frame clones only, not all of them. This table holds over 1.5 million clones, 98% found once. Sequencing was carried out using naive CD4+ T cells sorted from blood. The receptors were gathered from a man aged 30 to 45 in good health. The CDR3 runs from the conserved cysteine through the conserved F or W. The order of the fields is clone size, J gene, V gene, CDR3 protein. Some rows mark clone size as missing; the rest say once, few, many or name a class of expanded clone.

>-|TRBJ2-5|TRBV7-3
CASSLSIQETQYF
>-|TRBJ2-1|TRBV28
CASSLRDFNEQFF
>-|TRBJ2-7|TRBV18
CASSPIGTGTGVHEQYF
>-|TRBJ2-1|TRBV5-5
CASSLISSGIEGNEQFF
>once|TRBJ2-3|TRBV18
CASQLIPRGTDTQYF
>-|TRBJ2-5|TRBV9
CASSPWTGGETQYF
>-|TRBJ2-1|TRBV11-2
CASSAGPEGGGYNEQFF
>-|TRBJ2-2|TRBV11-2
CASSHLAGPNTGELFF
>-|TRBJ2-1|TRBV20-1
CSATGNEQFF
>-|TRBJ2-7|TRBV30
CAWSWDRAYYEQYF
>-|TRBJ2-5|TRBV5-1
CASSLGQAVQETQYF
>-|TRBJ2-1|TRBV5-1
CASTIGSSYNEQFF
>-|TRBJ2-2|TRBV11-2
CASSRLAGGTGELFF
>-|TRBJ2-2|TRBV6-1
CASSDPTGELFF
>-|TRBJ2-7|TRBV27
CASSQPGVDKYEQYF
>-|TRBJ1-2|TRBV2
CASKTLATGGGYTF
>-|TRBJ2-7|TRBV28
CASEGGWSSYEQYF
>-|TRBJ2-7|TRBV5-4
CASSPGGEVGGYEQYF
>-|TRBJ1-2|TRBV28
CASSSGSLYGYTF
>-|TRBJ2-7|TRBV7-8
CASSPPRAGYEQYF
>-|TRBJ2-1|TRBV7-3
CASSMNSGVSYNEQFF
>-|TRBJ2-2|TRBV2
CASKSRTSSGELFF
>-|TRBJ1-5|TRBV15
CATSRRGPINQPQHF
>-|TRBJ1-2|TRBV10-2
CASTGGVLYGYTF
>-|TRBJ1-1|TRBV6-1
CASSPQMNTEAFF
>-|TRBJ2-7|TRBV28
CASSSPAGGSYEQYF
>-|TRBJ1-5|TRBV2
CASSEALHRVGNQPQHF
>-|TRBJ2-3|TRBV27
CASSSGLADLSTDTQYF
>-|TRBJ2-2|TRBV11-3
CASSSGTTNTGELFF
>-|TRBJ1-2|TRBV6-1
CASTRAEPNYGYTF
>-|TRBJ2-3|TRBV10-3
CAISESGLADTQYF
>-|TRBJ2-7|TRBV7-8
CASSPSRVGYEQYF
>-|TRBJ1-1|TRBV6-6
CASVQPPNTEAFF
>-|TRBJ2-5|TRBV9
CASSPPSGRDETQYF
>-|TRBJ1-1|TRBV7-9
CASSLFRGRNTEAFF
>-|TRBJ2-1|TRBV7-9
CASLADSYNEQFF
>-|TRBJ2-7|TRBV14
CASSQDSRGPRHEQYF
>-|TRBJ2-1|TRBV5-1
CASSLDIHNEQFF
>-|TRBJ2-7|TRBV19
CASTPSGSTYEQYF
>-|TRBJ1-3|TRBV27
CASSYSPGNTIYF
>-|TRBJ2-1|TRBV28
CASFQRAGERDEQFF
>-|TRBJ1-2|TRBV19
CASRAGTPWTYGYTF
>-|TRBJ1-1|TRBV7-6
CASSLGQGPRDTEAFF
>-|TRBJ2-5|TRBV2
CASSDRGETQYF
>-|TRBJ1-5|TRBV27
CASRQGLGNQPQHF
>-|TRBJ2-7|TRBV7-2
CASSRNRDSSYEQYF
>-|TRBJ2-7|TRBV11-2
CASSFLGQASSYEQYF
>-|TRBJ2-7|TRBV28
CASRLGTYEQYF